The sequence of this T cell receptor beta chain was determined in a study of radiation and T cells in renal cell carcinoma. Study as a whole: Nephrectomy followed 15 Gy stereotactic body radiation by 4 weeks. Findings of the study overall: Baseline intratumoral clonotype presence is unknown without pretreatment biopsies.

This CDR3 is built from 16 residues. With 0 bases removed from V and 3 bases from J, the gap between germline ends came to 13 bases. Germline CDR1 SGDLS, CDR2 YYNGEE. Method: immunoSEQ multiplex PCR; TCRdb's copy keeps in-frame clones and lacks some. The table has around 46,000 clones, 83% seen once. Time point reported: baseline pretreatment blood. Treatment denoted: 15 Gy SBRT to primary tumor, nephrectomy 4 weeks later. Clear cell pathology was present in this patient's renal cell carcinoma. With respect to this clone: Its specificity is not known.

The receptor's source is a woman aged 65 to 85 with renal cell carcinoma. The sequencing here drew on blood, taken from a patient whose treatment included radiotherapy and nephrectomy. The chain links TRBV9 to TRBJ2-1; TRBD1 or TRBD2 may be the D gene (5 bases each). CDR3 amino acids: CASSVGGWDVYNEQFF. The DNA for the CDR3 is TGTGCCAGCAGCGTAGGGGGATGGGACGTCTACAATGAGCAGTTCTTC.